Sequencing of this T cell receptor (beta chain) was carried out in a study of cytomegalovirus exposure and HLA in healthy donors. This clone was picked up one time. Its target is unknown. The CDR3 loop spans 15 amino acids. V lost 5 bases and J lost 4, with 17 bases in between. The germline V gene has CDR1 LNHDA and CDR2 SQIVND (reference sequence). Findings of the study overall: According to a subsequent analysis, TCR clusters from the first cohort were inclined to appear together in the roughly 130 validation repertoires.

Measured with immunoSEQ multiplex PCR; TCRdb has only the in-frame clones, and not every one. The data show some 170,000 clones, with 85% to 90% seen just once and about 5.8% held by the top ten. This sequence was found in a woman in her 30s in good health and CMV-seronegative. The specimen sequenced was PBMCs. The chain couples TRBV19 to TRBJ1-2, with a weak D call TRBD1 (6 bases). The CDR3 coding sequence is TGTGCCAGTAGTGAACGACAGGTTTCGAGCTATGGCTACACCTTC. Protein: CASSERQVSSYGYTF.